Listed here are 2 T cell receptor beta chains from one sample, sequenced in a study of T cells in Graves' hyperthyroidism and ophthalmopathy. Authors of the study amplified TCR beta CDR3 regions from RNA transcripts. An initial round of RT-PCR targeting the TCR CDR3 relied on the HTBI primer set. TCRdb used MiXCR to reprocess the multiplex PCR reads, holding one entry per CDR3 protein. This table holds more than 300,000 distinct CDR3 sequences, approximately 14% found once. The sequenced sample consisted of blood. The origin of the receptors is a woman between 25 and 40 years old with Graves' hyperthyroidism.

This clonotype was counted ten times or more. The chain recombines TRBV7-8 with TRBJ1-1; the D gene is possibly TRBD1 (5 bases). The germline V gene has CDR1 SGHVS and CDR2 FQNEAQ. The CDR3 sequence is 15 residues long. Trimming took 2 bases from V and 1 from J, leaving 11 bases between them. CDR3 in amino acids: CASSLWGGSNTEAFF. CDR3 in DNA: TGTGCCAGCAGCTTATGGGGGGGGTCGAACACTGAAGCTTTCTTT.

The table lists this clonotype with many counts. The CDR3 loop is CSADGGMIGEADTQYF. CDR3 nucleotide sequence: TGCAGTGCCGACGGAGGGATGATTGGTGAAGCAGATACGCAGTATTTT. The chain combines TRBV20-1 with TRBJ2-3, with a tentative D call TRBD2 (6 bases). Germline CDR1 DFQATT, CDR2 SNEGSKA (reference sequence). This CDR3 is built from 16 residues. V lost 6 bases and J 4 bases, leaving 23 bases between the germline ends.